This T cell receptor (beta chain) derives from a study of blood T cell repertoires in COVID-19. Study-level information: Collection of acute and convalescent COVID-19 samples took place in the United States, Italy and Spain. Nucleic acid was either cDNA or gDNA, and it came from T cells, B-cell-depleted T cells, or PBMCs.

This clone has more than one count but fewer than ten. The Seattle patients, enrolled during active infection, were followed longitudinally. In germline, CDR1 is MNHGY, CDR2 SVAAGI. Between the trimmed V and J ends, which lost 6 bases and 1 base, there was a span of 13 bases. The CDR3 has 16 residues. Authors' data handling: From reference gene primer amplification, estimates of nucleated cell counts were derived. Produced via immunoSEQ multiplex PCR; TCRdb's table is partial and in-frame only. V, J and clone size are taken as reported in that table, and D and trimming were inferred from the DNA itself. The repertoire holds nearly 350,000 clones, with over 80% as singletons.

This sequence was found in a woman in her fifties or sixties with COVID-19, enrolled during active disease. V usage is TRBV6-9 and J usage is TRBJ1-6; TRBD1 might be the D (5 bases). Sequencing was carried out using peripheral blood. The CDR3 loop reads CASRAGRGSYNSPLHF. The CDR3 bases are TGTGCCAGCAGGGCCGGGAGGGGATCCTATAATTCACCCCTCCACTTT.